This T cell receptor (beta chain) is drawn from a study of blood T cell repertoires in COVID-19. Libraries were prepared by immunoSEQ multiplex PCR; TCRdb keeps only in-frame clonotypes and omits some of them. The sample carries 250,000 or so clones, about 90% recorded once. CDR1 is GTSNPN, CDR2 SVGIG, per germline (reference sequence). CDR3 size: 13 residues. The V end was cut by 2 bases, the J end by 4 bases, with 11 bases between. This clonotype was obtained from an older woman with COVID-19, enrolled during active disease. The sequenced sample was peripheral blood. J is TRBJ2-5 and V is TRBV30; no reliable D call. In DNA form, the CDR3 reads TGTGCCTGGAGTCTGAACCGAGGAGAGACCCAGTACTTC. It yields the protein CAWSLNRGETQYF.